These 2 T cell receptor beta chains came from one sample sequenced in a study of blood T cell repertoires in COVID-19. Data came from immunoSEQ multiplex PCR; TCRdb stores just in-frame clones and leaves some out. Among fewer than 300,000 clones, approximately 85% were seen once, and the ten largest hold less than 10%. The sequencing input was peripheral blood. The receptors originated from a man younger than 30 with active or convalescent COVID-19.

This chain joins TRBV5-6 and TRBJ1-4, with D perhaps TRBD1 (5 bases). Deletions cut 7 bases from V and 8 bases from J, with 12 bases between. CDR1 and CDR2 from the germline V gene are SGHDT and YYEEEE. This CDR3 is 12 amino acids long. The CDR3 DNA is TGTGCCAGCCGTTCTTCAGGGGAAAAACTGTTTTTT. It codes for CASRSSGEKLFF.

This chain connects TRBV29-1 to TRBJ1-5; D is perhaps TRBD1 (5 bases). The CDR3 has 12 amino acids. From germline, CDR1 is SQVTM and CDR2 ANQGSEA. V lost 7 bases and J 4 bases, leaving 11 bases between the germline ends. CDR3 in DNA: TGCAGCGGTCGGGGGAGTAATCAGCCCCAGCATTTT. This codes for CSGRGSNQPQHF.